The entry below describes one T cell receptor (beta chain). The sample is drawn from a study of cytomegalovirus exposure and HLA in healthy donors. About the research overall: Most genotyped donors, roughly 80% of 300 to 400, had Caucasian-associated genetic ancestry.

With 1 base clipped from V and 5 bases from J, the junction kept 3 bases outside the gene matches. The CDR3 runs 16 residues. CDR1 and CDR2 (germline): MDHEN, SYDVKM. PCR used 60 Vbeta primers and 13 Jbeta primers. Using immunoSEQ multiplex PCR, the repertoire was profiled, and TCRdb retains in-frame clones only, with some absent. This sample has more than 140,000 clones; approximately 78% occur once, and the top ten carry roughly 3.2%. The clonotype comes from a man between 18 and 35 years old in good health and CMV-seropositive. The specimen was PBMCs. The V gene is TRBV28, the J gene TRBJ1-4, with TRBD1 matching over 11 bases. CDR3 nucleotide sequence: TGTGCCAGCAGTTTATCCCGGGACAGGGGGAATGAAAAACTGTTTTTT. Translated: CASSLSRDRGNEKLFF. Full variable domain (remainder filled in from reference TRBV28 and TRBJ1-4): DVKVTQSSRYLVKRTGEKVFLECVQDMDHENMFWYRQDPGLGLRLIYFSYDVKMKEKGDIPEGYSVSREKKERFSLILESASTNQTSMYLCASSLSRDRGNEKLFFGSGTQLSVL.